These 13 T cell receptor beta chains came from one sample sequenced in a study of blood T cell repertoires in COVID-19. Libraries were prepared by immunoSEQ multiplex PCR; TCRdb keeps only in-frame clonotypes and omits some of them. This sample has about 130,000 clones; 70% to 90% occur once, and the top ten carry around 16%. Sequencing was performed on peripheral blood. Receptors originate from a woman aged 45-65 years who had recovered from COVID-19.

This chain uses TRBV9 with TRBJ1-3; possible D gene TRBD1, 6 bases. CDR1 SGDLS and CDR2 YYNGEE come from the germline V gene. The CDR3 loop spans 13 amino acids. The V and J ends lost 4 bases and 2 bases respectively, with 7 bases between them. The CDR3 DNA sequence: TGTGCCAGCAGCACAGGGACTGGAAACACCATATATTTT. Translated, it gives CASSTGTGNTIYF.

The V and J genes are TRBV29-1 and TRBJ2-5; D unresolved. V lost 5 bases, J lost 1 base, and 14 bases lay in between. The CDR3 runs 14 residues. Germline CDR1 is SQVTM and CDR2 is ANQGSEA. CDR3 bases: TGCAGCGTTAGGCTTAGACTGATCCAAGAGACCCAGTACTTC. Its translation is CSVRLRLIQETQYF. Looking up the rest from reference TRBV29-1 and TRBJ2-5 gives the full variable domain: SAVISQKPSRDICQRGTSLTIQCQVDSQVTMMFWYRQQPGQSLTLIATANQGSEATYESGFVIDKFPISRPNLTFSTLTVSNMSPEDSSIYLCSVRLRLIQETQYFGPGTRLLVL.

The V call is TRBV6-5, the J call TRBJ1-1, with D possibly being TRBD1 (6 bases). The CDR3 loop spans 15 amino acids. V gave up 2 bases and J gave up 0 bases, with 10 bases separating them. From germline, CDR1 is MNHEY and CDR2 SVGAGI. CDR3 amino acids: CASSYGQFMNTEAFF. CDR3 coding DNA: TGTGCCAGCAGTTACGGACAGTTTATGAACACTGAAGCTTTCTTT.

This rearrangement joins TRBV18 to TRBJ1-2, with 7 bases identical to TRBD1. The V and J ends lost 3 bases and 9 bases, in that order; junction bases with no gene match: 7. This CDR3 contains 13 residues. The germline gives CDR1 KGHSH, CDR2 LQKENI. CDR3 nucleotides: TGTGCCAGCTCACCTGGGGACAGCCTCAGCTACACCTTC. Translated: CASSPGDSLSYTF.

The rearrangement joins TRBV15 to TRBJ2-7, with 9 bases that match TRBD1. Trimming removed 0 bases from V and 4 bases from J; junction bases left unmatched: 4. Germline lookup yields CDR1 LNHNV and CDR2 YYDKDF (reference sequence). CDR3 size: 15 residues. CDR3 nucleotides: TGTGCCACCAGCAGAGATCGGACAGGGGCATACGAGCAGTACTTC. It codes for CATSRDRTGAYEQYF. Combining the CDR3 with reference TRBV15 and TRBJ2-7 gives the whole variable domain DAMVIQNPRYQVTQFGKPVTLSCSQTLNHNVMYWYQQKSSQAPKLLFHYYDKDFNNEADTPDNFQSRRPNTSFCFLDIRSPGLGDTAMYLCATSRDRTGAYEQYFGPGTRLTVT.

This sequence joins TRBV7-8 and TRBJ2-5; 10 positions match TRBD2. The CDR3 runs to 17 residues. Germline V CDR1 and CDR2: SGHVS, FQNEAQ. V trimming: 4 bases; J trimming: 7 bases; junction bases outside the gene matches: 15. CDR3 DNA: TGTGCCAGCAGCTCCGGGACTAGCGTCGGATATTCGGCGACCCAGTACTTC. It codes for CASSSGTSVGYSATQYF.

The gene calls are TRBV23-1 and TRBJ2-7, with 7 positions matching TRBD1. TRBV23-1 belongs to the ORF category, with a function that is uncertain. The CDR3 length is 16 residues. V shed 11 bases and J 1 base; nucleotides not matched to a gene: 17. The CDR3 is CAVRNPKDRSSYEQYF. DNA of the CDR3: TGCGCCGTTAGAAACCCCAAGGACAGGAGTTCCTACGAGCAGTACTTC.

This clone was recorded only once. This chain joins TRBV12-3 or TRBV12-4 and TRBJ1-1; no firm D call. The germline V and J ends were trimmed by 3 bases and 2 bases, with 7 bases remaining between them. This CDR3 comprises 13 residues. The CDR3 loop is CASSFQINTEAFF. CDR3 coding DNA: TGTGCCAGCAGTTTCCAGATTAACACTGAAGCTTTCTTT.

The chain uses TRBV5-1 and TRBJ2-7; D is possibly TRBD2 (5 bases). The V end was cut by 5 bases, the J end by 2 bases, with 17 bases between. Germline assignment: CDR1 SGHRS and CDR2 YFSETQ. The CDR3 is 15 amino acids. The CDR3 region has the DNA TGCGCCAGCAGTCGGAGTAGGGAGACCGCCTACGAGCAGTACTTC. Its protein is CASSRSRETAYEQYF. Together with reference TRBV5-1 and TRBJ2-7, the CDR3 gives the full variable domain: KAGVTQTPRYLIKTRGQQVTLSCSPISGHRSVSWYQQTPGQGLQFLFEYFSETQRNKGNFPGRFSGRQFSNSRSEMNVSTLELGDSALYLCASSRSRETAYEQYFGPGTRLTVT.

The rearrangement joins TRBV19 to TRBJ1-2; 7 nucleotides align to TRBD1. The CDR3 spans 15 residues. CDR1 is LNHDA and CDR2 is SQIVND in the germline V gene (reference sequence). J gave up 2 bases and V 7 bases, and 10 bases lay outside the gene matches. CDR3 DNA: TGTGCCAGTACCCGCCCCGGGACAGCAAACTATGGCTACACCTTC. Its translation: CASTRPGTANYGYTF.

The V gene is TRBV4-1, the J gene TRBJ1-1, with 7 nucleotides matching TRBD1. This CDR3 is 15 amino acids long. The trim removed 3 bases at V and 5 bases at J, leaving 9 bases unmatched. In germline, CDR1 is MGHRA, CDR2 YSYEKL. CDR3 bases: TGCGCCAGCAGCCATTTCGGGACAGTGCGAACTGAAGCTTTCTTT. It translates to CASSHFGTVRTEAFF.

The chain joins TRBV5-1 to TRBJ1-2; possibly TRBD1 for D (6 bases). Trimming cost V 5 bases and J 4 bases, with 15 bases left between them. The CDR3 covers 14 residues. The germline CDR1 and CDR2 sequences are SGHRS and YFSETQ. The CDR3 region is CASRGQTGTYGYTF. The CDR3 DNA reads TGCGCCAGCAGAGGACAGACGGGCACCTATGGCTACACCTTC.

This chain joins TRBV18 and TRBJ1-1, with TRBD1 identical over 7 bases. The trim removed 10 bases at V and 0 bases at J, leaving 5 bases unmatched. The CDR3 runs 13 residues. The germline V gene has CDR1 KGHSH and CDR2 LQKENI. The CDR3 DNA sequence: TGTGCCACCTTAGGGGGCTTGAACACTGAAGCTTTCTTT. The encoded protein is CATLGGLNTEAFF.